This TCR beta chain was obtained from a study of blood T cell repertoires in COVID-19 (dated by TCRdb to 2020 to 2021). With regard to the full study: The collaborator samples originated in the United States, Italy and Spain and spanned the acute and convalescent phases of COVID-19. The material from the prospective study consisted of cDNA or gDNA derived from T cells, B-cell-depleted T cells, or PBMCs. Samples came from the ongoing ImmuneRACE study (first 160 participants) plus 1,254 subjects from 6 global collaborators. Deeply sampled blood TCRbeta repertoires from subjects exposed to, actively infected with, or recovered from COVID-19 were included in the dataset. Where HLA class I and class II types were available, the types were taken from metadata supplied by the sample provider, not from assay-based typing. Nearly every sample came with metadata listing a de-identified subject ID, COVID-19 status, age in years and sex. The repertoires were made available in a free public database intended to serve as a resource for research on the immune response to SARS-CoV-2. General study outcomes and caveats: The quantity of clinical and demographic metadata differed by source and by participant and was supplied without curation.

This clone was detected a few times. The antigen it binds to is not known. No quality values exist for individual bases; no much larger clone is one base distant. TCRbeta CDR3 regions were amplified from genomic DNA by means of the immunoSEQ Assay, a bias-controlled multiplex PCR. From the authors' description of their analysis: Within the assay, amplification of reference gene primers was used to estimate how many nucleated cells each sample contained. To quantify the absolute abundance of each unique TCRbeta CDR3 rearrangement, sequence reads were collapsed and filtered. For each sample, productive Simpson clonality was calculated by taking the square root of Simpson's diversity index across productive rearrangements. TCRdb limited this immuneACCESS table to in-frame rearrangements with V and J called. A share of clones is missing; checked studies link under half to unresolved V genes, and the rest is unexplained. V and J calls and clone size are those listed in that table; D and trimming were worked out from the DNA. Here the sample has tens of thousands of clones; around two thirds occur a single time. Together, the top ten hold 3% to 4.5% of the sample.

The CDR3 numbers 14 residues from cysteine through phenylalanine. CDR3 DNA only is kept here, 42 bases in frame from base 1. As encoded in the germline V gene, CDR1 is SGHDT while CDR2 is YYEEEE. A distance of 11 bases separates the germline ends of V and J, which lose 4 bases and 4 bases respectively. In Seattle, one collaborating source enrolled patients while the infection was active and tracked those patients longitudinally over the course of disease. The collaborating institutions used their own protocols to collect whole blood in K2EDTA tubes. For TCRbeta analysis, collaborator samples were shipped as frozen whole blood, as isolated PBMCs, or as DNA extracted from either sample type.

Sequenced input: peripheral blood. Here the chain combines TRBV5-6 and TRBJ1-4; no D segment can be confidently identified. The sequence was obtained from a man between 65 and 80 years old with COVID-19, enrolled during active disease. The CDR3 region has the sequence CASSPRALNEKLFF. The nucleotide sequence reads as follows: TGTGCCAGCAGCCCCCGCGCACTTAATGAAAAACTGTTTTTT.